This passage covers 32 T cell receptor beta chains from one sample sequenced in a study of T cells in lung cancer brain metastases. The data were produced by immunoSEQ multiplex PCR, yet TCRdb's version contains in-frame clones alone and is incomplete. The table has about 5,000 clones, about 88% seen once. The sample taken for sequencing was tumor tissue from the primary lung tumor. All receptors derive from a man between 65 and 85 years old with non-small cell lung cancer.

This chain links TRBV5-1 with TRBJ2-7, with 8 bases lining up with TRBD1. The germline V gene encodes CDR1 SGHRS and CDR2 YFSETQ. The junction had 3 bases not matched to a gene; V was cut back by 0 bases and J by 7 bases. The CDR3 consists of 13 residues. The CDR3: CASSLARGREQYF. The CDR3, as DNA: TGCGCCAGCAGCTTGGCCAGGGGGCGGGAGCAGTACTTC.

The CDR3 sequence is CATSLRDGNYEQYF. In DNA form, the CDR3 reads TGTGCCACCAGTCTACGGGACGGCAACTACGAGCAGTACTTC. The chain uses TRBV15 and TRBJ2-7; TRBD1 or TRBD2 may be the D gene (5 bases each). V was trimmed by 6 bases and J by 3 bases, leaving 15 bases between them. In germline, CDR1 is LNHNV, CDR2 YYDKDF (reference sequence). This CDR3 comprises 14 residues.

The chain combines TRBV27 with TRBJ1-1, with no clear D. Germline CDR1 and CDR2: MNHEY and SMNVEV (reference sequence). The germline V and J ends were trimmed by 2 bases and 1 base, with 8 bases remaining between them. This CDR3 region has 14 residues. Written as DNA, the CDR3 is TGTGCCAGCAGTTTAGCAGGATGGAACACTGAAGCTTTCTTT. Amino acid sequence: CASSLAGWNTEAFF.

The V gene is TRBV2, the J gene TRBJ1-2; D is unresolved. CDR1 and CDR2 (germline): SNHLY, FYNNEI. V lost 7 bases, J lost 7 bases, and 25 bases lay in between. This CDR3 spans 16 amino acids. In DNA, the CDR3 is TGTGCCAGCATCGAGGCCCCCGGCGGGGTTGGAGGTGGCTACACCTTC. It codes for CASIEAPGGVGGGYTF. The full variable domain, rest sourced from reference TRBV2 and TRBJ1-2, is EPEVTQTPSHQVTQMGQEVILRCVPISNHLYFYWYRQILGQKVEFLVSFYNNEISEKSEIFDDQFSVERPDGSNFTLKIRSTKLEDSAMYFCASIEAPGGVGGGYTFGSGTRLTVV.

The CDR3 sequence is CASSQLQTNNEQFF. As DNA, the CDR3 is TGCGCCAGCAGCCAACTTCAAACTAACAATGAGCAGTTCTTC. The chain couples TRBV4-1 to TRBJ2-1; unclear D gene. V was cut by 2 bases and J by 5 bases, with 10 bases left in between. The germline gives CDR1 MGHRA, CDR2 YSYEKL. This CDR3 spans 14 amino acids.

The rearrangement links TRBV7-3 to TRBJ1-4; D perhaps matches TRBD1 (5 bases). This CDR3 contains 15 residues. V lost 1 base and J 8 bases, leaving 14 bases between the germline ends. Germline V lookup: CDR1 SGHTA, CDR2 FQGTGA. CDR3 loop: CASSLKGGAREKLFF. For the CDR3, the DNA is TGTGCCAGCAGCTTAAAGGGAGGGGCGCGGGAAAAACTGTTTTTT.

The CDR3 nucleotides are TGTGCCAGCAGCCCTAAAGGAGGGTCCACCGGGGAGCTGTTTTTT. Its protein product is CASSPKGGSTGELFF. The V and J genes are TRBV7-7 and TRBJ2-2, with D possibly being TRBD2 (6 bases). Germline lookup yields CDR1 SSHAT and CDR2 FNYEAQ (reference sequence). V lost 5 bases and J 4 bases, leaving 14 bases between the germline ends. The CDR3 totals 15 residues.

The V and J genes are TRBV7-2 and TRBJ1-4; D is ambiguous. The CDR3 has 12 amino acids. The ends were cut back, 6 bases at V and 8 bases at J, with 10 bases in the middle. The V gene's germline CDR1 is SGHTA and CDR2 FQGNSA. CDR3 protein: CASSMTGEKLFF. The CDR3 DNA sequence: TGTGCCAGCAGTATGACGGGGGAAAAACTGTTTTTT.

CDR3 protein: CASGLGVDTDTQYF. Here the CDR3 DNA reads TGTGCCAGTGGACTCGGGGTAGACACAGATACGCAGTATTTT. This chain links TRBV2 with TRBJ2-3; the D gene is possibly TRBD2 (5 bases). The V end lost 9 bases, the J end lost 2 bases, and 15 bases lay between the germline ends. The CDR3 consists of 14 residues. The germline gives CDR1 SNHLY, CDR2 FYNNEI. Full variable domain (remainder filled in from reference TRBV2 and TRBJ2-3): EPEVTQTPSHQVTQMGQEVILRCVPISNHLYFYWYRQILGQKVEFLVSFYNNEISEKSEIFDDQFSVERPDGSNFTLKIRSTKLEDSAMYFCASGLGVDTDTQYFGPGTRLTVL.

CDR3 sequence (DNA): TGCGCCAGCAGCTTGGCCGGGACAGGGGCTGGGGCCAACGTCCTGACTTTC. It translates to CASSLAGTGAGANVLTF. The rearrangement uses TRBV5-1 and TRBJ2-6; TRBD1 agrees at 10 bases. The CDR3 length is 17 residues. Germline assignment: CDR1 SGHRS and CDR2 YFSETQ. V lost 0 bases to trimming and J lost 2 bases; unmatched junction nucleotides: 2. Full variable domain (outside the CDR3, taken from reference TRBV5-1 and TRBJ2-6): KAGVTQTPRYLIKTRGQQVTLSCSPISGHRSVSWYQQTPGQGLQFLFEYFSETQRNKGNFPGRFSGRQFSNSRSEMNVSTLELGDSALYLCASSLAGTGAGANVLTFGAGSRLTVL.

The CDR3 bases are TGTGCCAGCAGCCGGGTTGGAAGTGCCAAAAACATTCAGTACTTC. Its protein product is CASSRVGSAKNIQYF. This chain links TRBV5-4 with TRBJ2-4; D is unclear. CDR3 size: 15 residues. CDR1 is SGHNT and CDR2 is YYREEE in the germline V gene (reference sequence). Trimming cost V 4 bases and J 1 base, with 12 bases left between them.

V gene TRBV5-1 combines with J gene TRBJ1-2; 7 bases align to TRBD1. Trimming cost V 4 bases and J 2 bases; bases outside gene matches: 11. This CDR3 is 16 amino acids long. Germline lookup yields CDR1 SGHRS and CDR2 YFSETQ. CDR3 residues: CASSPSSATGNYGYTF. Here the CDR3 DNA reads TGCGCCAGCAGCCCATCGTCGGCGACAGGGAACTATGGCTACACCTTC.

The chain employs TRBV19 and TRBJ2-1; 7 bases map to TRBD1. Trimming at V came to 4 bases and at J to 1 base, leaving 10 bases not matched to a gene. This CDR3 has 17 amino acids. From germline, CDR1 is LNHDA and CDR2 SQIVND (reference sequence). The CDR3 DNA sequence: TGTGCCAGTAGTACTCGACAGGGATCCAGGTCCTACAATGAGCAGTTCTTC. Its translation is CASSTRQGSRSYNEQFF.

About this clone itself: The limits of the CDR3 on the DNA are not certain, so only TCRdb's listed CDR3 is given. The CDR3 loop is CANSIVGGGTATFF. The chain recombines TRBV19 with TRBJ1-1. A total of 14 residues make up the CDR3, ends included. Germline V gene data show CDR1 as LNHDA and CDR2 as SQIVND (reference sequence).

This chain connects TRBV7-2 to TRBJ2-7; 7 nucleotides line up with TRBD2. Germline loops: CDR1 SGHTA, CDR2 FQGNSA. J was trimmed by 5 bases and V by 0 bases; bases with no gene match: 7. The CDR3 totals 15 residues. CDR3 nucleotides: TGTGCCAGCAGCTTAGCGTCTAGCGGTGCCCACGAGCAGTACTTC. Translating it yields CASSLASSGAHEQYF. Variable domain in full (rest from reference TRBV7-2 and TRBJ2-7): GAGVSQSPSNKVTEKGKDVELRCDPISGHTALYWYRQSLGQGLEFLIYFQGNSAPDKSGLPSDRFSAERTGGSVSTLTIQRTQQEDSAVYLCASSLASSGAHEQYFGPGTRLTVT.

V and J are TRBV10-2 and TRBJ2-1; 8 nucleotides align to TRBD1. CDR1 and CDR2 (germline): WSHSY, SAAADI. The V segment lost 10 bases and the J segment 0 bases; nucleotides outside the gene matches: 11. CDR3 length equals 16 residues. The CDR3 loop is CATQDWTGSSYNEQFF. CDR3 nucleotides: TGCGCCACCCAGGATTGGACAGGGAGCTCCTACAATGAGCAGTTCTTC.

The chain uses TRBV18 and TRBJ2-2; maybe TRBD2 (7 bases). From germline, CDR1 is KGHSH and CDR2 LQKENI. The CDR3 totals 16 residues. Deletions cut 5 bases from V and 1 base from J, with 14 bases between. CDR3 in amino acids: CASSAERGQNTGELFF. CDR3 bases: TGTGCCAGCTCAGCGGAGCGGGGACAGAACACCGGGGAGCTGTTTTTT.

The chain has TRBV18 and TRBJ2-7; no clear D gene. Trimming pared 3 bases from V and 6 bases from J, leaving 9 bases between. This CDR3 contains 12 residues. Germline assignment: CDR1 KGHSH and CDR2 LQKENI. The CDR3 region is CASSPGSGEQYF. CDR3 nucleotide sequence: TGTGCCAGCTCACCGGGCAGTGGCGAGCAGTACTTC. Based on the CDR3 plus reference TRBV18 and TRBJ2-7, the full variable domain is NAGVMQNPRHLVRRRGQEARLRCSPMKGHSHVYWYRQLPEEGLKFMVYLQKENIIDESGMPKERFSAEFPKEGPSILRIQQVVRGDSAAYFCASSPGSGEQYFGPGTRLTVT.

Here the CDR3 DNA reads TGTGCCAGCAGCACGGGACTAGCGGGAGGGCGAGAGACCCAGTACTTC. Encoded protein: CASSTGLAGGRETQYF. The rearrangement links TRBV7-8 to TRBJ2-5, with 16 bases identical to TRBD2. J was trimmed by 4 bases and V by 5 bases; bases with no gene match: 4. The length of the CDR3 is 16 residues. In germline, CDR1 is SGHVS, CDR2 FQNEAQ.

The V gene is TRBV5-8, the J gene TRBJ1-2; D perhaps matches TRBD1 (5 bases). V lost 4 bases and J lost 13, with 23 bases in between. Germline V CDR1 and CDR2: SGHTS, YDEGEE. CDR3 length equals 14 residues. DNA for the CDR3: TGTGCCAGCAGCCTGGTTCAGGGCCTGCGAGGTTTCACCTTC. Translating gives CASSLVQGLRGFTF.

The chain carries TRBV20-1 and TRBJ1-5, with D unclear. Trimming cost V 3 bases and J 11 bases, with 11 bases left between them. This CDR3 contains 11 residues. Germline loops: CDR1 DFQATT, CDR2 SNEGSKA (reference sequence). The CDR3 region is CSARGNGSQHF. The CDR3 DNA is TGCAGTGCTAGGGGAAATGGGTCCCAGCATTTT.

This clone was seen just once. The rearrangement joins TRBV30 to TRBJ1-1, with 8 bases aligning to TRBD1. The junction had 4 bases not matched to a gene; V was cut back by 1 base and J by 0 bases. The CDR3 length is 15 residues. Germline V lookup: CDR1 GTSNPN, CDR2 SVGIG (reference sequence). CDR3 sequence (DNA): TGTGCCTGGAGTGGAGGCAGGGGGCTGAACACTGAAGCTTTCTTT. It specifies CAWSGGRGLNTEAFF.

The chain combines TRBV7-2 with TRBJ2-7; TRBD1 matches at 7 bases. The CDR3 runs 14 residues. J lost 3 bases, V lost 5 bases, and 7 bases had no gene match. The germline CDR1 and CDR2 sequences are SGHTA and FQGNSA. For the CDR3, the DNA is TGTGCCAGCAGCCCGACAGGGCTGATCTACGAGCAGTACTTC. This encodes CASSPTGLIYEQYF.

Here the CDR3 DNA reads TGCGCCAGCAGCTTGGAAGGGGGGCAGGGGGCCCAGTACTTC. It codes for CASSLEGGQGAQYF. The rearrangement links TRBV5-1 to TRBJ2-5; a weak D match, TRBD1 (7 bases). The CDR3 runs 14 residues. Germline V gene sequence: CDR1 SGHRS, CDR2 YFSETQ. V was cut by 0 bases and J by 9 bases, with 15 bases left in between.

This clone occurred once. V gene TRBV19 combines with J gene TRBJ1-2; 12 bases match TRBD1. Per the germline V gene, CDR1 is LNHDA and CDR2 is SQIVND (reference sequence). V trimming: 9 bases; J trimming: 7 bases; junction bases outside the gene matches: 12. The CDR3 length is 15 residues. The DNA of the CDR3 is TGTGCCAGCCAGATTCCGGGACAGGGGGCGAGTGGCTACACCTTC. It is translated as CASQIPGQGASGYTF.

The chain joins TRBV9 to TRBJ2-3, with TRBD1 identical over 9 bases. Germline CDR1 and CDR2: SGDLS and YYNGEE. V lost 0 bases, J lost 4 bases, and 3 bases stayed unmatched. The CDR3 runs to 15 residues. CDR3 sequence (DNA): TGTGCCAGCAGCGTAGGACAGGGGGTAGCAGATACGCAGTATTTT. Translating gives CASSVGQGVADTQYF.

This clone was observed a handful of times. The J gene is TRBJ2-7, the V gene TRBV11-2, with 7 bases lining up with TRBD2. V was clipped by 2 bases and J by 3 bases; unmatched bases: 4. The CDR3 contains 14 residues. Germline V gene lookup returns CDR1 SGHAT and CDR2 FQNNGV. CDR3 protein: CASSLFRGSYEQYF. The CDR3 coding sequence is TGTGCCAGCAGCTTATTCCGCGGGAGCTACGAGCAGTACTTC.

This sequence joins TRBV7-9 and TRBJ2-1; D is unresolved. The germline V gene encodes CDR1 SEHNR and CDR2 FQNEAQ (reference sequence). Trimming pared 7 bases from V and 7 bases from J, leaving 8 bases between. The CDR3 has 11 residues. The CDR3 sequence: CASKTSNEQFF. The CDR3 DNA follows: TGTGCCAGCAAAACAAGTAATGAGCAGTTCTTC.

V gene TRBV7-9 combines with J gene TRBJ2-1; TRBD2 aligns across 8 bases. J lost 9 bases, V lost 2 bases, and 12 bases had no gene match. This CDR3 is built from 16 residues. Germline CDR1 reads SEHNR; CDR2 reads FQNEAQ (reference sequence). CDR3 in DNA: TGTGCCAGCAGCTTAATAGTGTCTAGCGGGCTTTTTGAGCAGTTCTTC. It codes for CASSLIVSSGLFEQFF.

V usage is TRBV2 and J usage is TRBJ1-5; D is ambiguous. Germline values: CDR1 SNHLY, CDR2 FYNNEI. There are 15 residues in the CDR3. V lost 2 bases and J 7 bases, leaving 15 bases between the germline ends. The CDR3 DNA is TGTGCCAGCAGTGAAAGGACCACCGGGTCCCAGCCCCAGCATTTT. It is translated as CASSERTTGSQPQHF.

The chain joins TRBV27 to TRBJ1-1, with 7 bases matching TRBD1. V shed 6 bases and J 3 bases; nucleotides not matched to a gene: 4. The CDR3 is made up of 13 amino acids. Germline V lookup: CDR1 MNHEY, CDR2 SMNVEV (reference sequence). This chain's CDR3 is CASSLTGDTEAFF. DNA of the CDR3: TGTGCCAGCAGCCTTACAGGGGACACTGAAGCTTTCTTT.

The chain is built from TRBV15 and TRBJ1-5; D ambiguous. Trimming cost V 3 bases and J 5 bases, with 5 bases left between them. The germline V gene has CDR1 LNHNV and CDR2 YYDKDF (reference sequence). The CDR3 has 12 amino acids. The CDR3 DNA reads as TGTGCCACCAGCAGCCTAGATCAGCCCCAGCATTTT. Translating it yields CATSSLDQPQHF.